The rows below give T cell receptor beta chains drawn from one sample of a study of PD-L1 blockade in urothelial cancer. Some clones are missing from TCRdb's copy, which holds only in-frame ones; the method was immunoSEQ multiplex PCR. The sample includes 50,000 or so clones, about 86% seen only once; the top ten take about 20%. Material: PBMCs, obtained around atezolizumab (anti-PD-L1) treatment. Source of these receptors: a man aged 55-75 years with urothelial cancer. Each CDR3 is given with its conserved first and last residue. Each record gives: D gene, V gene, clone size, J gene, CDR3 protein, CDR3 DNA. D genes are given only for firm matches. For some rows the clone size is stated as once, few or many, or as a class when expanded; others skip it.

d_gene: TRBD1; v_gene: TRBV6-6; abundance: .; j_gene: TRBJ2-1; CDR3aa: CASSRQGAYNEQFF; CDR3nt: TGTGCCAGCAGCCGACAGGGGGCCTACAATGAGCAGTTCTTC
d_gene: .; v_gene: TRBV25-1; abundance: .; j_gene: TRBJ2-7; CDR3aa: CASSVGTKAYEQYF; CDR3nt: TGTGCCAGCAGTGTCGGGACAAAGGCCTACGAGCAGTACTTC
d_gene: TRBD2; v_gene: TRBV11-3; abundance: .; j_gene: TRBJ2-1; CDR3aa: CASSSTTSGTRQFF; CDR3nt: TGTGCCAGCAGCTCTACAACGTCCGGGACTAGGCAGTTCTTC
d_gene: .; v_gene: TRBV4-2; abundance: .; j_gene: TRBJ1-1; CDR3aa: CASSQDGHLNTEAFF; CDR3nt: TGTGCCAGCAGCCAAGATGGACACCTGAACACTGAAGCTTTCTTT
d_gene: TRBD2; v_gene: TRBV9; abundance: .; j_gene: TRBJ2-7; CDR3aa: CASSVALAGLYEQYF; CDR3nt: TGTGCCAGCAGCGTAGCCCTAGCGGGGCTATACGAGCAGTACTTC
d_gene: .; v_gene: TRBV4-1; abundance: .; j_gene: TRBJ2-4; CDR3aa: CASSEEGGLAKNIQYF; CDR3nt: TGCGCCAGCAGCGAGGAGGGCGGACTAGCCAAAAACATTCAGTACTTC
d_gene: .; v_gene: TRBV11-2; abundance: .; j_gene: TRBJ1-5; CDR3aa: CASSFRSRQPQHF; CDR3nt: TGTGCCAGCAGCTTTCGAAGCCGTCAGCCCCAGCATTTT
d_gene: TRBD2; v_gene: TRBV7-2; abundance: .; j_gene: TRBJ2-2; CDR3aa: CASSPRTSVSTGELFF; CDR3nt: TGTGCCAGCAGCCCTCGGACTAGCGTATCCACCGGGGAGCTGTTTTTT
d_gene: .; v_gene: TRBV19; abundance: once; j_gene: TRBJ1-6; CDR3aa: CASSKGTNGYNSPLHF; CDR3nt: TGTGCCAGTAGTAAGGGGACTAACGGGTATAATTCACCCCTCCACTTT
d_gene: TRBD1; v_gene: TRBV5-1; abundance: .; j_gene: TRBJ1-1; CDR3aa: CASSRGTVTEAFF; CDR3nt: TGCGCCAGCAGCCGCGGGACAGTCACTGAAGCTTTCTTT
d_gene: .; v_gene: TRBV6-1; abundance: .; j_gene: TRBJ1-5; CDR3aa: CASSELRTNGQPQHF; CDR3nt: TGTGCCAGCAGTGAACTCCGGACAAATGGCCAGCCCCAGCATTTT
d_gene: .; v_gene: TRBV5-6; abundance: .; j_gene: TRBJ1-1; CDR3aa: CASSLGRGLSAFF; CDR3nt: TGTGCCAGCAGCTTGGGGCGGGGGCTTTCAGCTTTCTTT
d_gene: TRBD1; v_gene: TRBV28; abundance: .; j_gene: TRBJ1-6; CDR3aa: CASSFIRQGYYNSPLHF; CDR3nt: TGTGCCAGCAGTTTTATTCGACAGGGTTACTATAATTCACCCCTCCACTTT
d_gene: TRBD1; v_gene: TRBV10-3; abundance: .; j_gene: TRBJ1-2; CDR3aa: CAISVKTGTNYGYTF; CDR3nt: TGTGCCATCAGTGTGAAGACAGGGACTAACTATGGCTACACCTTC
d_gene: TRBD1; v_gene: TRBV5-6; abundance: .; j_gene: TRBJ1-6; CDR3aa: CASSTRTGYNSPLHF; CDR3nt: TGTGCCAGCAGCACCCGGACAGGATATAATTCACCCCTCCACTTT
d_gene: .; v_gene: TRBV2; abundance: .; j_gene: TRBJ2-7; CDR3aa: CATTLQGFPEQYF; CDR3nt: TGTGCCACTACTCTACAGGGCTTCCCCGAGCAGTACTTC
d_gene: .; v_gene: TRBV12-5; abundance: .; j_gene: TRBJ2-7; CDR3aa: CASRQFIYEQYF; CDR3nt: TGTGCTAGTAGACAGTTCATCTACGAGCAGTACTTC
d_gene: .; v_gene: TRBV2; abundance: .; j_gene: TRBJ1-2; CDR3aa: CASRPGGAVYGYTF; CDR3nt: TGTGCCAGCAGACCGGGTGGGGCAGTATATGGCTACACCTTC
d_gene: .; v_gene: TRBV5-4; abundance: .; j_gene: TRBJ1-4; CDR3aa: CASSLDRATNEKLFF; CDR3nt: TGTGCCAGCAGCCTGGACAGAGCAACTAATGAAAAACTGTTTTTT
d_gene: TRBD1; v_gene: TRBV7-2; abundance: .; j_gene: TRBJ2-7; CDR3aa: CASSVVPGQNYEQYF; CDR3nt: TGTGCCAGCAGCGTAGTTCCGGGACAGAATTACGAGCAGTACTTC
d_gene: TRBD1; v_gene: TRBV5-1; abundance: .; j_gene: TRBJ2-7; CDR3aa: CASSRGQDKTYEQYF; CDR3nt: TGCGCCAGCAGCAGGGGACAGGACAAAACCTACGAGCAGTACTTC
d_gene: TRBD2; v_gene: TRBV15; abundance: .; j_gene: TRBJ2-3; CDR3aa: CATSRAGTSIDTQYF; CDR3nt: TGTGCCACCAGCAGAGCCGGGACTAGCATAGATACGCAGTATTTT
d_gene: .; v_gene: TRBV4-1; abundance: .; j_gene: TRBJ1-2; CDR3aa: CASSPRQVNYGYTF; CDR3nt: TGCGCCAGCAGCCCTCGACAGGTAAACTATGGCTACACCTTC
d_gene: .; v_gene: TRBV18; abundance: .; j_gene: TRBJ1-1; CDR3aa: CASSPSTQEAFF; CDR3nt: TGTGCCAGCTCACCTTCTACCCAAGAAGCTTTCTTT
d_gene: .; v_gene: TRBV6-1; abundance: .; j_gene: TRBJ1-3; CDR3aa: CASSTGQGNTIYF; CDR3nt: TGTGCCAGCAGTACCGGACAGGGAAACACCATATATTTT
d_gene: .; v_gene: TRBV6-1; abundance: .; j_gene: TRBJ1-5; CDR3aa: CASSDSRGNQPQHF; CDR3nt: TGTGCCAGCAGTGACAGCAGGGGCAATCAGCCCCAGCATTTT
d_gene: .; v_gene: TRBV5-1; abundance: .; j_gene: TRBJ1-1; CDR3aa: CASSPASKNTEAFF; CDR3nt: TGCGCCAGCAGCCCCGCGAGCAAAAACACTGAAGCTTTCTTT
d_gene: .; v_gene: TRBV6-1; abundance: .; j_gene: TRBJ2-6; CDR3aa: CASSPQGSGANVLTF; CDR3nt: TGTGCCAGCAGTCCCCAGGGGTCTGGGGCCAACGTCCTGACTTTC
d_gene: TRBD2; v_gene: TRBV27; abundance: .; j_gene: TRBJ2-7; CDR3aa: CASSYSGSYEQYF; CDR3nt: TGTGCCAGCAGTTATAGCGGGAGTTACGAGCAGTACTTC
d_gene: .; v_gene: TRBV5-6; abundance: .; j_gene: TRBJ2-2; CDR3aa: CASNPGLGGGELFF; CDR3nt: TGTGCCAGCAACCCCGGCCTAGGGGGCGGGGAGCTGTTTTTT
d_gene: .; v_gene: TRBV30; abundance: .; j_gene: TRBJ1-4; CDR3aa: CAWRPLGGAVEKLFF; CDR3nt: TGTGCCTGGAGGCCATTAGGGGGGGCGGTTGAAAAACTGTTTTTT
d_gene: TRBD1; v_gene: TRBV5-1; abundance: .; j_gene: TRBJ2-7; CDR3aa: CASSLVVWGQEGFEQYF; CDR3nt: TGCGCCAGCAGCTTGGTTGTGTGGGGACAGGAGGGTTTCGAGCAGTACTTC
d_gene: .; v_gene: TRBV7-2; abundance: .; j_gene: TRBJ1-2; CDR3aa: CASSLVPDSNYGYTF; CDR3nt: TGTGCCAGCAGCTTAGTACCGGACAGCAACTATGGCTACACCTTC
d_gene: .; v_gene: TRBV10-1; abundance: .; j_gene: TRBJ1-1; CDR3aa: CAPYRNMNTEAFF; CDR3nt: TGCGCGCCTTACAGGAACATGAACACTGAAGCTTTCTTT
d_gene: TRBD1; v_gene: TRBV19; abundance: .; j_gene: TRBJ1-5; CDR3aa: CASSIDRGQGNQPQHF; CDR3nt: TGTGCCAGTAGTATTGACAGGGGGCAGGGCAATCAGCCCCAGCATTTT
d_gene: .; v_gene: TRBV11-2; abundance: .; j_gene: TRBJ1-6; CDR3aa: CASSLVLGGTSPLHF; CDR3nt: TGTGCCAGCAGCTTAGTATTAGGCGGGACCTCACCCCTCCACTTT
d_gene: .; v_gene: TRBV9; abundance: .; j_gene: TRBJ2-2; CDR3aa: CASSVKARNTGELFF; CDR3nt: TGTGCCAGCAGCGTAAAAGCGAGGAACACCGGGGAGCTGTTTTTT
d_gene: .; v_gene: TRBV5-1; abundance: .; j_gene: TRBJ1-1; CDR3aa: CASTLTGLETEAFF; CDR3nt: TGCGCCAGCACGCTGACAGGCTTGGAGACTGAAGCTTTCTTT
d_gene: TRBD2; v_gene: TRBV30; abundance: .; j_gene: TRBJ2-2; CDR3aa: CAWSRDPGGWLFF; CDR3nt: TGTGCCTGGAGTCGGGACCCGGGAGGATGGCTGTTTTTT
d_gene: .; v_gene: TRBV5-1; abundance: .; j_gene: TRBJ2-5; CDR3aa: CASSLEGGLIQTQYF; CDR3nt: TGCGCCAGCAGCTTGGAAGGGGGATTAATACAGACCCAGTACTTC
d_gene: .; v_gene: TRBV11-1; abundance: .; j_gene: TRBJ1-1; CDR3aa: CASLTAGNTEAFF; CDR3nt: TGTGCCAGCTTAACGGCAGGGAACACTGAAGCTTTCTTT
d_gene: .; v_gene: TRBV18; abundance: .; j_gene: TRBJ1-1; CDR3aa: CASSPRGGQGTEAFF; CDR3nt: TGTGCCAGCTCACCACGGGGGGGGCAGGGCACTGAAGCTTTCTTT
d_gene: .; v_gene: TRBV18; abundance: .; j_gene: TRBJ1-1; CDR3aa: CASSRDQQGWGTEAFF; CDR3nt: TGTGCCAGCTCACGGGATCAACAGGGCTGGGGCACTGAAGCTTTCTTT